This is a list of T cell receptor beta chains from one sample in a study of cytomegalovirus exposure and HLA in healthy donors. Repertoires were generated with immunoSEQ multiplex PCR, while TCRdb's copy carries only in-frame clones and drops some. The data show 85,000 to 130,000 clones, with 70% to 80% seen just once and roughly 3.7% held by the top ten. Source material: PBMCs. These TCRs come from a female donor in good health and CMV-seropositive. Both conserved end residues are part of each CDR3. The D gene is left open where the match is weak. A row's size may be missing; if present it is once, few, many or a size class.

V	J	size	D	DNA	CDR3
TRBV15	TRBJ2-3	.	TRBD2	TGTGCCACCAGCAGAGATGTAGCGGGGGGCGATACGCAGTATTTT	CATSRDVAGGDTQYF
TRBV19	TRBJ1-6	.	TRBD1	TGTGCCAGTAGGGGACAGGGGAGCTCCTATAATTCACCCCTCCACTTT	CASRGQGSSYNSPLHF
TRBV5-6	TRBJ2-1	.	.	TGTGCCAGCAGCTTTGGGACTCATGAGCAGTTCTTC	CASSFGTHEQFF
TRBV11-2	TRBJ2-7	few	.	TGTGCCAGCAGCTTTGACACCCACTACGAGCAGTACTTC	CASSFDTHYEQYF
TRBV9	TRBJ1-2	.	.	TGTGCCAGCAGCGTAGGAGGGAGAGGCTACACCTTC	CASSVGGRGYTF
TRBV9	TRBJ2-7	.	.	TGTGCCAGCAGCGTAGGTTCCACTACCTACGAGCAGTACTTC	CASSVGSTTYEQYF
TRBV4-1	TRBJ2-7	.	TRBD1	TGCGCCAGCAGCATCGGGACAGGGGACTACGAGCAGTACTTC	CASSIGTGDYEQYF
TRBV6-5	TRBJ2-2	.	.	TGTGCCAGCAGTTCCTCGACGGGAGCCGGGGAGCTGTTTTTT	CASSSSTGAGELFF
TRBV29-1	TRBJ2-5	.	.	TGCAGCGCGCGGGAAACTCAAGAGACCCAGTACTTC	CSARETQETQYF
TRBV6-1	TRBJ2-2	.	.	TGTGCCAGCAGCAAGACAGGATCGAACACCGGGGAGCTGTTTTTT	CASSKTGSNTGELFF
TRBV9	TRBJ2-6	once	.	TGTGCCAGCAGCTCCAGGGGAGCTGGGGCCAACGGCCTGACTTTC	CASSSRGAGANGLTF
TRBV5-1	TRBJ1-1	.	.	TGCGCCAGCAGCCGGGGGGCAGGGCCGAGGAACACTGAAGCTTTCTTT	CASSRGAGPRNTEAFF
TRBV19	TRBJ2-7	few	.	TGTGCCAGTAGTCCTAACAGGAACCAACCCTACGAGCAGTACTTC	CASSPNRNQPYEQYF
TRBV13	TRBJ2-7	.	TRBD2	TGTGCCAGCAGCTACGGGCGGGGGGCGAGCTCCTACGAGCAGTACTTC	CASSYGRGASSYEQYF
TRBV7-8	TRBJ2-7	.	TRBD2	TGTGCCAGCAGCACAAACTTGCGGGGGACCCCCTACGAGCAGTACTTC	CASSTNLRGTPYEQYF
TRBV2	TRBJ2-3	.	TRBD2	TGTGCCAGCAGTCAGACCCCAAGATTAGCGGGAGTAGGCACAGATACGCAGTATTTT	CASSQTPRLAGVGTDTQYF
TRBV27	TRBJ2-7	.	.	TGTGCCAGCAGTTTAGTCGGCAGGGCCCACGAGCAGTACTTC	CASSLVGRAHEQYF
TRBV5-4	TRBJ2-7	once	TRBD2	TGTGCCAGCAGCCACCCCGGGGGGGCCCCCGAGCAGTACTTC	CASSHPGGAPEQYF
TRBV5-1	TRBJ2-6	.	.	TGCGCCAGCAGCTATGGGACATTTAGCAGAGCCTCTGGGGCCAACGGCCTGACTTTC	CASSYGTFSRASGANGLTF
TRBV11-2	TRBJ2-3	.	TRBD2	TGTGCCAGCAGTCTTCTAGCGGGGGGAACAGATACGCAGTATTTT	CASSLLAGGTDTQYF
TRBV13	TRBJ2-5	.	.	TGTGCCAGCAGCTTAGGAGGGGGATATGGAGAGACCCAGTACTTC	CASSLGGGYGETQYF
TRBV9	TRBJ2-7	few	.	TGTGCCAGCAGCGTGGAGGGGCGCGATGGCGAGCAGTACTTC	CASSVEGRDGEQYF
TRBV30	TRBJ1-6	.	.	TGTGCCTGGAGTGTCGCCTCGGGGAGCTCCTATAATTCACCCCTCCACTTT	CAWSVASGSSYNSPLHF
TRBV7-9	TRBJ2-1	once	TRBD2	TGTTCCAGCAGCCCTATCTTTCCCAGCGGGAGGGAGAATGAGCAGTTCTTC	CSSSPIFPSGRENEQFF
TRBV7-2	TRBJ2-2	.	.	TGTGCCAGCAGCCAAGCGGCTTCTGACACCGGGGAGCTGTTTTTT	CASSQAASDTGELFF
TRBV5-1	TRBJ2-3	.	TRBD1	TGCGCCAGCAGCTTACAGGGGACAGATACGCAGTATTTT	CASSLQGTDTQYF
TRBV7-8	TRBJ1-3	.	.	TGTGCCAGCAGCTTAGTGGTGGCTCCTGGAAACACCATATATTTT	CASSLVVAPGNTIYF
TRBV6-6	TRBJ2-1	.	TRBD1	TGTGCCAGCAGTTACTCCCAGACAGGGGGCCGTGATGAGCAGTTCTTC	CASSYSQTGGRDEQFF
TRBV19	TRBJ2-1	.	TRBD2	TGTGCCAGTAGTACCCTTAGACTAGCGGGGGCCACCCTAGGCAATGAGCAGTTCTTC	CASSTLRLAGATLGNEQFF